This T cell receptor (beta chain) is from a study of tumor-infiltrating lymphocytes in primary liver carcinoma (dated by TCRdb to about 2017). Regarding the study in general: Four to six patients with histopathologically diagnosed primary liver carcinoma underwent surgical resection in China between November 2015 and March 2016. Of the five patients (three men and two women, aged 30 to 69 years), four had hepatocellular carcinoma and one had combined HCC and intrahepatic cholangiocarcinoma. The five patients had tumors of stage T1-T3 N0M0, with maximum diameters ranging from about 4.2 to 10 cm. Each sample produced about 3.5 to 7.13 million productive TCRbeta reads, and read depth showed no significant difference between tissue types. The study combined TCRbeta repertoire sequencing, expression microarrays and whole-exome sequencing across five regions of each liver tumor, with adjacent normal tissue and blood. A total of about 35 specimens from 5 patients, comprising approximately 25 tumor regions, 5 adjacent noncancerous liver tissues and 5 peripheral blood samples, were covered by TCRbeta repertoire sequencing. High reproducibility was observed for the technical replicate repertoires, with mean shared-clone rates around 0.89 and correlation coefficients above 0.95.

The germline V gene provides CDR1 SQVTM and CDR2 ANQGSEA. The CDR3 covers 14 residues, taking in both the cysteine and the phenylalanine. Of the read, only the CDR3 DNA is kept; its 42 bases are in frame from base 1. V loses 3 bases of germline sequence and J loses 4 bases, and the interval between the two ends is 15 bases. Blood RNA was extracted from unsorted whole blood using TRIzol reagent, and germline DNA was obtained with the DNeasy Blood & Tissue kit. Chronic HBV infection was present in the patients, and the patients were treatment-naive at sampling. Before surgery, 3 to 5 milliliters of peripheral blood were drawn into K2EDTA tubes. Starting from about 500 ng total RNA, TCRbeta-specific cDNA was produced by reverse transcription with a constant-region primer and ProtoScript II reverse transcriptase. The TCRbeta libraries were prepared through three rounds of nested multiplex PCR following a slightly modified ARM-PCR procedure. The first two PCR rounds used multiplex TRBV1-TRBV30 forward primers with a Cbeta reverse primer, each for roughly 11 cycles. Sample barcodes and Illumina adapters were attached in a final 25-cycle PCR using Deep VentR polymerase. Before sequencing, amplicons of 200-500 bp were purified from gel using a QIAquick gel extraction kit. An Illumina HiSeq 2500 was used to sequence the TCRbeta amplicons, generating 250-bp paired-end reads. On the authors' methods: Trimmomatic v0.33 was used to quality-trim the reads, and FLASH v1.2.11 was used to merge paired reads so that full CDR3 sequences could be recovered. MiGEC v1.2.1b assigned V, D and J germline segments to the rearranged TCRbeta sequences. Clonotype statistics, along with Shannon-Wiener diversity indices, were calculated using VDJtools v1.0.0. Except for diversity analysis, only the 250 most abundant clonotypes of each sample were used in subsequent analyses to reduce sampling bias. The raw public reads went through TCRdb reprocessing: fastp at Q25, MiXCR clone calling, in-frame beta chains kept. Rows matching on CDR3 protein sequence are summarized as one entry with the most common DNA and genes. The V and J calls were determined by TCRdb, not by the authors. Recorded for this sample are 190,000 or so distinct CDR3 sequences; less than 75% of them occurred a single time. The ten top clones hold approximately 6.6% of the sample.

Study-wide findings and limitations: The top 250 clones accounted for a significantly greater share of the repertoire in tumors than in blood (p = 0.039). Repertoire overlap was higher between tumor regions (mean roughly 35%) than tumor-adjacent (around 17%) or tumor-blood (14%) pairs, consistent with antigen-driven expansion. Bulk unsorted samples precluded comparing CD4+ and CD8+ T cell repertoires. With just a few patients in the study, the authors point out that the findings should be validated in a larger study. Only the TCR beta chain was sequenced, so true repertoire diversity is likely underestimated because unpaired alpha chains were not captured.

Many counts were recorded for this clonotype. No antigen is known for it. No base quality information exists; no much larger clone differs at one position. The rearrangement joined TRBV29-1 to TRBJ2-5; matching of 5 bases hints at TRBD2 as the D gene. The receptor's source is a woman aged 55-75 years with primary liver carcinoma and hepatitis B virus infection. Input material: peripheral blood. The encoded CDR3 is CSVDWVGNGETQYF. The DNA is TGCAGCGTTGATTGGGTCGGGAACGGAGAGACCCAGTACTTC.